These 13 T cell receptor beta chains were all obtained from the same sample, sequenced in a study of shared clonotypes between healthy human individuals. Positively selected for CCR7, the CD45RO-negative cells used as naive CD8 cells excluded terminally differentiated effector memory CD45RA+ cells. Sequencing used immunoSEQ multiplex PCR; TCRdb keeps in-frame clones, though not all of them. Among just over 2,000,000 clones listed, just under 95% were seen once. Material for sequencing was naive CD8+ T cells sorted from blood. Source of these receptors: a man between 18 and 29 years old in good health.

This clone appeared a single time. The V and J genes are TRBV9 and TRBJ2-3; no firm D call. Trimming left V 0 bases short and J 6 bases short, with 14 bases between. This CDR3 comprises 15 residues. Germline V lookup: CDR1 SGDLS, CDR2 YYNGEE. CDR3 in DNA: TGTGCCAGCAGCGTAGCGTCAGCGCACCTGGATACGCAGTATTTT. Translation: CASSVASAHLDTQYF.

This chain connects TRBV15 to TRBJ2-5, with 7 bases lining up with TRBD2. V shed 8 bases, J shed 2 bases, and the junction held 5 bases outside the gene matches. This CDR3 has 13 residues. Germline CDR1 is LNHNV and CDR2 is YYDKDF (reference sequence). CDR3 nucleotides: TGTGCCACCCGCCTGCGGGGGCAAGAGACCCAGTACTTC. Protein sequence: CATRLRGQETQYF.

The chain recombines TRBV6-5 with TRBJ2-3, with D unclear. V was trimmed by 0 bases and J by 8 bases, leaving 9 bases between them. From germline, CDR1 is MNHEY and CDR2 SVGAGI. The CDR3 contains 13 residues. DNA for the CDR3: TGTGCCAGCAGTTACTCTATTGGTGGTACGCAGTATTTT. The encoded protein is CASSYSIGGTQYF.

The CDR3 spells CASITSGYQETQYF. The CDR3 DNA is TGTGCCAGCATAACTAGCGGGTACCAAGAGACCCAGTACTTC. The rearrangement joins TRBV2 to TRBJ2-5, with 9 bases matching TRBD2. V lost 7 bases, J lost 0 bases, and 3 bases stayed unmatched. The germline gives CDR1 SNHLY, CDR2 FYNNEI. This CDR3 has 14 amino acids.

The rearrangement links TRBV10-2 to TRBJ2-7; D is uncertain. Trimming shortened V by 6 bases and J by 5 bases, and 11 bases separated the two germline ends. The CDR3 is 12 residues long. Germline CDR1 is WSHSY and CDR2 is SAAADI. The CDR3 bases are TGCGCCAGCAGCCCAAGTGTGGACGAGCAGTACTTC. This sequence encodes CASSPSVDEQYF.

This chain's CDR3 is CASSSRQTYEQYF. The CDR3 DNA reads as TGTGCCAGTAGTAGTCGACAGACCTACGAGCAGTACTTC. This chain connects TRBV19 to TRBJ2-7, with a tentative D call TRBD1 (5 bases). The ends were cut back, 4 bases at V and 2 bases at J, with 9 bases in the middle. CDR1 is LNHDA, CDR2 SQIVND, per germline (reference sequence). The CDR3 totals 13 residues.

The chain combines TRBV7-3 with TRBJ2-5; the D gene is possibly TRBD1 (5 bases). The DNA end lines up better with TRBJ2-7; the J call may be wrong. CDR1 SGHTA and CDR2 FQGTGA come from the germline V gene. The CDR3 is 13 residues long. For the CDR3, the DNA is TGTGCCAGCAGCTTATATAGGGGTCACGAGCAGTACTTC. Its protein product is CASSLYRGHEQYF.

CDR3 bases: TGCGCCAGCAGTCAATCTATGGAGGTTCCTTCAGCAGCTGAAGCTTTCTTT. Amino acid sequence: CASSQSMEVPSAAEAFF. The rearrangement links TRBV23-1 to TRBJ1-1; D gene uncertain. TRBV23-1 is annotated as an ORF whose role is uncertain. V was shortened by 0 bases and J by 6 bases, with 20 bases between the two germline ends. The CDR3 is made up of 17 amino acids.

The chain uses TRBV5-4 and TRBJ1-2, with TRBD1 as a possible D gene (5 bases). CDR3 size: 14 residues. Trimming left V 2 bases short and J 2 bases short, with 10 bases between. Germline V gene sequence: CDR1 SGHNT, CDR2 YYREEE (reference sequence). The CDR3 protein is CASSLSGINYGYTF. CDR3 bases: TGTGCCAGCAGCTTATCAGGGATAAACTATGGCTACACCTTC. The full variable domain, its missing parts supplied by reference TRBV5-4 and TRBJ1-2, is ETGVTQSPTHLIKTRGQQVTLRCSSQSGHNTVSWYQQALGQGPQFIFQYYREEENGRGNFPPRFSGLQFPNYSSELNVNALELDDSALYLCASSLSGINYGYTFGSGTRLTVV.

The gene calls are TRBV4-2 and TRBJ2-6, with 8 bases fitting TRBD1. The CDR3 consists of 19 residues. From germline, CDR1 is LGHNA and CDR2 YNFKEQ. Trimming removed 0 bases from V and 1 base from J; junction bases left unmatched: 8. CDR3 amino acids: CASSQERQGIISGANVLTF. CDR3 sequence (DNA): TGTGCCAGCAGCCAAGAACGACAGGGGATAATTTCTGGGGCCAACGTCCTGACTTTC.

J is TRBJ2-5 and V is TRBV6-5; D unclear. Trimming took off 7 bases at V and 0 bases at J, with 12 bases between the two ends. The CDR3 has 14 residues. Germline V gene data show CDR1 as MNHEY and CDR2 as SVGAGI. CDR3 bases: TGTGCCAGCACCCTGACACCGTACCAAGAGACCCAGTACTTC. This gives the protein CASTLTPYQETQYF.

V usage is TRBV27 and J usage is TRBJ2-7, with a weak D call TRBD2 (6 bases). Per germline, CDR1 MNHEY and CDR2 SMNVEV (reference sequence). V gave up 10 bases and J gave up 2 bases, with 15 bases separating them. The CDR3 runs to 13 residues. CDR3 DNA: TGTGCCACCTCCGGGACTCTGACCTACGAGCAGTACTTC. It codes for CATSGTLTYEQYF.

This chain links TRBV11-3 with TRBJ1-2; D might be TRBD1 (6 bases). Trimming removed 0 bases from V and 1 base from J, with 15 bases in between. Per the germline V gene, CDR1 is SGHNT and CDR2 is YENEEA. This CDR3 is 17 amino acids long. The CDR3 bases are TGTGCCAGCAGCTTAGAGGGGTCCAGGGGATTTAACTATGGCTACACCTTC. Amino acid sequence: CASSLEGSRGFNYGYTF.